Listed below are T cell receptor beta chains from one sample, sequenced in a study of blood T cell repertoires in COVID-19. TCRdb keeps only in-frame clones here, not all; method: immunoSEQ multiplex PCR. The data show 80,000 to 90,000 clones, around nine tenths seen once. Specimen: peripheral blood. Receptors originate from a man in his fifties or sixties with acute or convalescent COVID-19. Both conserved end residues are part of each CDR3. The order of the fields is CDR3 DNA, CDR3 protein, D gene, J gene, V gene, clone size. The D gene is left open where the match is weak. Where a row states a size, it is once, few, many or the class of an expanded clone; other rows omit it.

cdr3_nt: TGTGCCAGTACCCCAGGGGCGGTTGGAAACACCATATATTTT; cdr3_aa: CASTPGAVGNTIYF; d_call: NA; j_call: TRBJ1-3; v_call: TRBV19; clone_size: NA
cdr3_nt: TGTGCCAGCAGTTCCAGCCCTACAGGGCACTATGGCTACACCTTC; cdr3_aa: CASSSSPTGHYGYTF; d_call: NA; j_call: TRBJ1-2; v_call: TRBV5-8; clone_size: NA
cdr3_nt: TGTGCCAGCAGCAACGGCATTACAGGGTCCGAGACCCAGTACTTC; cdr3_aa: CASSNGITGSETQYF; d_call: NA; j_call: TRBJ2-5; v_call: TRBV11-2; clone_size: few
cdr3_nt: TGTGCAAGTCGCTCGCCGGGACAGATAAATTCACCCCTCCACTTT; cdr3_aa: CASRSPGQINSPLHF; d_call: NA; j_call: TRBJ1-6; v_call: TRBV12-2; clone_size: NA
cdr3_nt: TGTGCCAGCAGCTTAGAACAGGGGGGTGGCTATGGCTACACCTTC; cdr3_aa: CASSLEQGGGYGYTF; d_call: TRBD1; j_call: TRBJ1-2; v_call: TRBV7-8; clone_size: NA
cdr3_nt: TGCGCCAGCAGCCGGACTAGCGCCCGCACAGATACGCAGTATTTT; cdr3_aa: CASSRTSARTDTQYF; d_call: TRBD2; j_call: TRBJ2-3; v_call: TRBV4-3; clone_size: NA
cdr3_nt: TGTGCCAGCAGCTTAGTCGGGGCGGGCCAGGGGCGCCACAATGAGCAGTTCTTC; cdr3_aa: CASSLVGAGQGRHNEQFF; d_call: NA; j_call: TRBJ2-1; v_call: TRBV7-8; clone_size: NA
cdr3_nt: TGTGCCAGCAGCCAATATGAAACATACGAGCAGTACTTC; cdr3_aa: CASSQYETYEQYF; d_call: NA; j_call: TRBJ2-7; v_call: TRBV11-2; clone_size: NA
cdr3_nt: TGTGCCATCAGTGAGTCGACGACACCATCCGATGGCTACACCTTC; cdr3_aa: CAISESTTPSDGYTF; d_call: NA; j_call: TRBJ1-2; v_call: TRBV10-3; clone_size: NA
cdr3_nt: TGTGCCAGCAGCTACGACAGTTTTTCCTACGAGCAGTACTTC; cdr3_aa: CASSYDSFSYEQYF; d_call: NA; j_call: TRBJ2-7; v_call: TRBV5-8; clone_size: NA
cdr3_nt: TGTGCCAGCAGCATTACCGGGACAGGGGCCAACACTGAAGCTTTCTTT; cdr3_aa: CASSITGTGANTEAFF; d_call: TRBD1; j_call: TRBJ1-1; v_call: TRBV7-2; clone_size: NA
cdr3_nt: TGTGCCAGCAGCCGCACCACTAGCGGGTCTTACAATGAGCAGTTCTTC; cdr3_aa: CASSRTTSGSYNEQFF; d_call: TRBD2; j_call: TRBJ2-1; v_call: TRBV6-6; clone_size: once
cdr3_nt: TGTGCCAGCAGCTTACAAGACAGGAACACCGGGGAGCTGTTTTTT; cdr3_aa: CASSLQDRNTGELFF; d_call: NA; j_call: TRBJ2-2; v_call: TRBV7-6; clone_size: once
cdr3_nt: TGTGCCAGCAGCTATTATTCTGGAAACACCATATATTTT; cdr3_aa: CASSYYSGNTIYF; d_call: NA; j_call: TRBJ1-3; v_call: TRBV3-1/TRBV3-2; clone_size: NA
cdr3_nt: TGTGCCAGCAGCTCACCCCTGAGAGGGCAGAATAGGGCCGGGGAGCTGTTTTTT; cdr3_aa: CASSSPLRGQNRAGELFF; d_call: NA; j_call: TRBJ2-2; v_call: TRBV5-4; clone_size: NA
cdr3_nt: TGTGCCAGCTCACCACAACAGGGGGGTATTCAGCCCCAGCATTTT; cdr3_aa: CASSPQQGGIQPQHF; d_call: TRBD1; j_call: TRBJ1-5; v_call: TRBV18; clone_size: few
cdr3_nt: TGTGCCAGCAGCCATGAAACCCCGGGACAGGGCTGGAATCAGCCCCAGCATTTT; cdr3_aa: CASSHETPGQGWNQPQHF; d_call: TRBD1; j_call: TRBJ1-5; v_call: TRBV3-1/TRBV3-2; clone_size: NA
cdr3_nt: TGTGCCAGCAGCCCACGGACAGGGAACACCATATATTTT; cdr3_aa: CASSPRTGNTIYF; d_call: TRBD1; j_call: TRBJ1-3; v_call: TRBV9; clone_size: NA
cdr3_nt: TGTGCCAGCAGCTTAGCCGGACAGGTCTATGGCTACACCTTC; cdr3_aa: CASSLAGQVYGYTF; d_call: TRBD1; j_call: TRBJ1-2; v_call: TRBV13; clone_size: NA
cdr3_nt: TGTGCCAGCAGGAACAGGGGTGACTATGGCTACACCTTC; cdr3_aa: CASRNRGDYGYTF; d_call: TRBD1; j_call: TRBJ1-2; v_call: TRBV6-6; clone_size: NA
cdr3_nt: TGTGCCAGCAGCTTAGCGCAAGTGGGGCCGGATGAGCAGTTCTTC; cdr3_aa: CASSLAQVGPDEQFF; d_call: NA; j_call: TRBJ2-1; v_call: TRBV7-9; clone_size: NA
cdr3_nt: TGTGCCAGCAGCGGCGTAGGTGGCGGGTCCATCAGTCGAACAGATACGCAGTATTTT; cdr3_aa: CASSGVGGGSISRTDTQYF; d_call: NA; j_call: TRBJ2-3; v_call: TRBV5-4; clone_size: few
cdr3_nt: TGTGCCAGCAGTGAGGGACTAGCGGGGGGCCAAGAGACCCAGTACTTC; cdr3_aa: CASSEGLAGGQETQYF; d_call: TRBD2; j_call: TRBJ2-5; v_call: TRBV2; clone_size: NA
cdr3_nt: TGTGCCAGCAGCTCTGTAAGCGGGCTGCGGGGTGAAAAACTGTTTTTT; cdr3_aa: CASSSVSGLRGEKLFF; d_call: NA; j_call: TRBJ1-4; v_call: TRBV7-9; clone_size: NA
cdr3_nt: TGTGCCAGCAGCCCACGACAGGGATCGAACACCATATATTTT; cdr3_aa: CASSPRQGSNTIYF; d_call: TRBD1; j_call: TRBJ1-3; v_call: TRBV7-9; clone_size: NA
cdr3_nt: TGTGCCAGCAGCCATACTCAGGGTGCCGGTTCACCCCTCCACTTT; cdr3_aa: CASSHTQGAGSPLHF; d_call: NA; j_call: TRBJ1-6; v_call: TRBV13; clone_size: NA
cdr3_nt: TGTGCCACCAGCCCCCGGGACTCCAATGGCTACACCTTC; cdr3_aa: CATSPRDSNGYTF; d_call: NA; j_call: TRBJ1-2; v_call: TRBV15; clone_size: NA
cdr3_nt: TGTGCCAGCAGTCAAGGTCTCGGAGGCTACAATGAGCAGTTCTTC; cdr3_aa: CASSQGLGGYNEQFF; d_call: NA; j_call: TRBJ2-1; v_call: TRBV6-6; clone_size: NA
cdr3_nt: TGTGCCAGCAGCTACAGGGGCCGGGGCTACACCTTC; cdr3_aa: CASSYRGRGYTF; d_call: TRBD1; j_call: TRBJ1-2; v_call: TRBV27; clone_size: NA
cdr3_nt: TGTGCCAGCAGCATTACAGGGGGTAACGATCAGCCCCAGCATTTT; cdr3_aa: CASSITGGNDQPQHF; d_call: TRBD1; j_call: TRBJ1-5; v_call: TRBV27; clone_size: NA
cdr3_nt: TGTGCCAGCAGCTTGGGTGGGACAGGGAATGAAAAACTGTTTTTT; cdr3_aa: CASSLGGTGNEKLFF; d_call: TRBD1; j_call: TRBJ1-4; v_call: TRBV7-6; clone_size: NA
cdr3_nt: TGTGCCAGTAGTAAGACAGGTACCGTAGCTAACTATGGCTACACCTTC; cdr3_aa: CASSKTGTVANYGYTF; d_call: NA; j_call: TRBJ1-2; v_call: TRBV19; clone_size: NA
cdr3_nt: TGTGCCAGTACTAAATTCGGGGAGCTGTTTTTT; cdr3_aa: CASTKFGELFF; d_call: NA; j_call: TRBJ2-2; v_call: TRBV19; clone_size: few
cdr3_nt: TGCGCCAGCAGCCAAGAACAGGGGAGTGCGGCTAGCTCCTACAATGAGCAGTTCTTC; cdr3_aa: CASSQEQGSAASSYNEQFF; d_call: TRBD1; j_call: TRBJ2-1; v_call: TRBV4-3; clone_size: NA
cdr3_nt: TGCGCCAGCAGCTTGGCCTTGAGCTCCTACAATGAGCAGTTCTTC; cdr3_aa: CASSLALSSYNEQFF; d_call: NA; j_call: TRBJ2-1; v_call: TRBV5-1; clone_size: NA
cdr3_nt: TGTGCCAGCAGCCCGGAGGTAGGGATTTCCACTGAAGCTTTCTTT; cdr3_aa: CASSPEVGISTEAFF; d_call: NA; j_call: TRBJ1-1; v_call: TRBV3-1/TRBV3-2; clone_size: NA
cdr3_nt: TGTGCCAGCAGCGTAGAACAGGGTCGGGAAAAACTGTTTTTT; cdr3_aa: CASSVEQGREKLFF; d_call: NA; j_call: TRBJ1-4; v_call: TRBV9; clone_size: NA
cdr3_nt: TGTGCCAGCTCACTCTCAGGGATGACCTACGAGCAGTACTTC; cdr3_aa: CASSLSGMTYEQYF; d_call: NA; j_call: TRBJ2-7; v_call: TRBV18; clone_size: NA
cdr3_nt: TGTGCCAGCAGTCCGGGACAGGATGGCTACACCTTC; cdr3_aa: CASSPGQDGYTF; d_call: TRBD1; j_call: TRBJ1-2; v_call: TRBV9; clone_size: NA
cdr3_nt: TGTGCCAGCAGTGCCAGAGGCGAAAAACTGTTTTTT; cdr3_aa: CASSARGEKLFF; d_call: NA; j_call: TRBJ1-4; v_call: TRBV2; clone_size: NA
cdr3_nt: TGTGCCAGTAGTATAACCAACAGGGGGCCGGGTAGTAATCAGCCCCAGCATTTT; cdr3_aa: CASSITNRGPGSNQPQHF; d_call: TRBD1; j_call: TRBJ1-5; v_call: TRBV19; clone_size: once
cdr3_nt: TGCGCCAGCAGCCAAGGGGGGCACACGAACACTGAAGCTTTCTTT; cdr3_aa: CASSQGGHTNTEAFF; d_call: NA; j_call: TRBJ1-1; v_call: TRBV4-3; clone_size: NA
cdr3_nt: TGTGCCAGCTCACCAAGCTTCCTACCGGGACAGGACGCTCTCGAGACCCAGTACTTC; cdr3_aa: CASSPSFLPGQDALETQYF; d_call: TRBD1; j_call: TRBJ2-5; v_call: TRBV18; clone_size: NA
cdr3_nt: TGTGCCAGCAGTTTATTTAGCGGATACACCGGGGAGCTGTTTTTT; cdr3_aa: CASSLFSGYTGELFF; d_call: NA; j_call: TRBJ2-2; v_call: TRBV27; clone_size: NA
cdr3_nt: TGTGCCAGCAGCTTAGGGGAGGGGCACTCCTACGAGCAGTACTTC; cdr3_aa: CASSLGEGHSYEQYF; d_call: NA; j_call: TRBJ2-7; v_call: TRBV13; clone_size: medium-sized
cdr3_nt: TGTGCCAGCTCAACTGGGACAGGGACAACTTTCTTT; cdr3_aa: CASSTGTGTTFF; d_call: TRBD1; j_call: TRBJ1-1; v_call: TRBV18; clone_size: NA
cdr3_nt: TGTGCCACCAGTGACAAGACAGGGGGCACAGATACGCAGTATTTT; cdr3_aa: CATSDKTGGTDTQYF; d_call: TRBD1; j_call: TRBJ2-3; v_call: TRBV24-1; clone_size: NA
cdr3_nt: TGTGCCACCAGTGACAGGAATCCTCAGGGCACAGATACGCAGTATTTT; cdr3_aa: CATSDRNPQGTDTQYF; d_call: NA; j_call: TRBJ2-3; v_call: TRBV24-1; clone_size: NA
cdr3_nt: TGTGCCAGCAGCCGCGCCCCCGGACTAGCGGGGGCTCCGAACACCGGGGAGCTGTTTTTT; cdr3_aa: CASSRAPGLAGAPNTGELFF; d_call: TRBD2; j_call: TRBJ2-2; v_call: TRBV7-6; clone_size: NA
cdr3_nt: TGTGCCAGCAGCCCCAACAGGGCGTCCGGAAACACCATATATTTT; cdr3_aa: CASSPNRASGNTIYF; d_call: NA; j_call: TRBJ1-3; v_call: TRBV7-9; clone_size: NA
cdr3_nt: TGCACCAGCAGCCGGCAGGGTATCCAAGAGACCCAGTACTTC; cdr3_aa: CTSSRQGIQETQYF; d_call: NA; j_call: TRBJ2-5; v_call: TRBV1; clone_size: NA
cdr3_nt: TGTGCCAGCAGTTTATCGGGGAGCTATGGCTACACCTTC; cdr3_aa: CASSLSGSYGYTF; d_call: NA; j_call: TRBJ1-2; v_call: TRBV12-3/TRBV12-4; clone_size: NA
cdr3_nt: TGTGCCAGCAGTCATTCAGGGGAGGGCTATGGCTACACCTTC; cdr3_aa: CASSHSGEGYGYTF; d_call: NA; j_call: TRBJ1-2; v_call: TRBV7-2; clone_size: NA
cdr3_nt: TGCAGTGCTAGTCTTAGGACAGGGGGCAATGAGCAGTTCTTC; cdr3_aa: CSASLRTGGNEQFF; d_call: TRBD1; j_call: TRBJ2-1; v_call: TRBV20-1; clone_size: once
cdr3_nt: TGTGCCAGCAGGCCACCGGGAAGGTCTGGAAACACCATATATTTT; cdr3_aa: CASRPPGRSGNTIYF; d_call: NA; j_call: TRBJ1-3; v_call: TRBV6-5; clone_size: NA